This TCR beta chain was identified in a study of tissue T cells after allogeneic stem cell transplantation (dated by TCRdb to about 2022). Study-wide context: The study profiled TCR beta repertoires in many tissues obtained from research autopsies of patients with and without GVHD, and also in mouse models of GVHD. On the human side, the study was prospective and observational, with no blinding or randomization. General conclusions and limits of the study: The study did not establish which tissue TCRs were alloreactive or antigen-specific, and some clones may have been host cells that persisted. Blood and spleen T cells captured only a limited portion of the TCR repertoire detected in tissues, in both patients and mice. Sampling depth was acknowledged as a limitation, and the patient cohort was both small and clinically heterogeneous. Not many T cell clones showed up in more than one patient, yet clustering based on motifs uncovered repertoire signatures that were shared across patients in a tissue-specific way. Within patients, how anatomically similar tissues were was a major factor shaping TCR repertoire composition, regardless of disease or transplant status.

Library preparation employed the immunoSEQ multiplex PCR assay. TCRbeta CDR3 sequencing was performed at survey depth by Adaptive Biotechnologies, and CDR3 sequences, V/J genes, productive frequency and template counts were reported. Amplification of TCR beta CDR3 regions was performed from genomic DNA rather than from RNA. As for the authors' bioinformatics: Jensen-Shannon divergence was used to quantify pairwise repertoire overlap between tissues, with a value of 1 meaning complete divergence and a value of 0 meaning identical repertoires. Tissues were clustered by single-linkage agglomerative hierarchical clustering of pairwise JSD values and displayed as dendrograms. All patient samples were analyzed with GLIPH2 using simulation_depth 1000, kmer_min_depth 3 and cdr3_length_cutoff 8, and only groups containing more than two unique CDR3s were kept. A standardized tissue-overlap score extrapolated Jaccard GLIPH-group overlap across patients to a standard repertoire size of 1000 clones. Linear mixed-effect models, with tissue as a fixed effect and individual as a random effect, were used to test how diversity related to clinical or experimental variables. This immuneACCESS table, as held by TCRdb, lists in-frame sequences with V and J called but not all clones. Of the missing ones, under half trace to an unresolved V gene in checked studies; the others have no known cause. D and trimming were read from the DNA, whereas the V and J calls and clone size are those reported in that table. For this sample there are fewer than 6,000 clones; under 55% appear just once. Jointly, the top ten make up 22% of the sample.

V trim: 8 bases; J trim: 0 bases; unmatched bases: 5. The CDR3 has 14 amino acids, counting the end cysteine and phenylalanine. The DNA shown is the part of the CDR3 that was read: 39 bases, in frame from base 1. The germline V gene (reference sequence) sets CDR1 to LGHDT and CDR2 to YNNKQL. The sample's time point label is to be understood as: mouse harvest day 14 after allogeneic transplant. Each mouse graft consisted of 10^7 T-cell-depleted bone marrow cells plus 10^6 splenic CD5+ T cells and was given by tail vein injection. A major MHC-mismatch B6 (H2b) into BALB/c (H2d) model was used to model mouse GVHD, and tissues were profiled at day 7 or 14. On day 7 or 14 post-transplant, mouse tissues and retro-orbital blood were harvested with separate sterile tools for each animal, and livers were flushed beforehand. Before genomic DNA isolation with the DNeasy Blood & Tissue Kit, mouse tissues were minced with razor blades in buffered saline.

This clone has a handful of counts. This receptor's antigen is unknown. The gene names and germline sequences given are murine. The read terminates 1 residue ahead of where the CDR3 ends, so the germline J gene completes it. This sequence was found in a female BALB/c mouse given C57BL/6 T cells with graft-versus-host disease after an allogeneic hematopoietic cell transplant. Sequencing was carried out using gut tissue. Here the chain combines TRBV4 and TRBJ2-7, with 9 bases matching TRBD1. CDR3 DNA (partial): TGTGCCAGCGGGACAGGGCCTAGCTCCTATGAACAGTAC. It specifies CASGTGPSSYEQY. The whole CDR3 protein reads CASGTGPSSYEQYF.